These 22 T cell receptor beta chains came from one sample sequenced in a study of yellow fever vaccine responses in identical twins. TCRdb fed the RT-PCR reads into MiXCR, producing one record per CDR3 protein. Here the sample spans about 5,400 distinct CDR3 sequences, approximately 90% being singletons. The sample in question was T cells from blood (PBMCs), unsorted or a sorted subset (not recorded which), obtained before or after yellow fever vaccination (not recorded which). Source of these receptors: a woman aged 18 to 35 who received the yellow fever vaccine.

CDR3 loop: CAWTPLSANYGYTF. The CDR3 DNA is TGTGCCTGGACTCCCTTGTCCGCTAACTATGGCTACACCTTC. The rearrangement uses TRBV30 and TRBJ1-2; no reliable D call. Germline V gives CDR1 GTSNPN, CDR2 SVGIG (reference sequence). The CDR3 is made up of 14 amino acids. The V and J ends lost 4 bases and 0 bases respectively, with 12 bases between them.

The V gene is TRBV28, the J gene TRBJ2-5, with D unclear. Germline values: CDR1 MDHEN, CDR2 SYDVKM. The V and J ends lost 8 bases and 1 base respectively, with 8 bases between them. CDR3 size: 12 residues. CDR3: CASSGSQETQYF. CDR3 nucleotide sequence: TGTGCCAGCTCGGGTTCCCAAGAGACCCAGTACTTC.

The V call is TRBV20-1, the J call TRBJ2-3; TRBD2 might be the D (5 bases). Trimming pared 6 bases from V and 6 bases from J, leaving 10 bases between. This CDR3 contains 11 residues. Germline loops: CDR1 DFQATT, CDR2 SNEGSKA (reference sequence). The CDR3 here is CSARGGDTQYF. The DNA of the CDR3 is TGCAGTGCACGGGGTGGGGATACGCAGTATTTT.

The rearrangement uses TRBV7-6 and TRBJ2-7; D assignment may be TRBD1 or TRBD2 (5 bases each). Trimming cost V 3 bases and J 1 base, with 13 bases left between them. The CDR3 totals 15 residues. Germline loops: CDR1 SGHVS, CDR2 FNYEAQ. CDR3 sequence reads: CASSFAGSSSYEQYF. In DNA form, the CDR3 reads TGTGCCAGCAGCTTTGCAGGGAGCTCGTCCTACGAGCAGTACTTC. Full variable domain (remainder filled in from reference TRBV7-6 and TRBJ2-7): GAGVSQSPRYKVTKRGQDVALRCDPISGHVSLYWYRQALGQGPEFLTYFNYEAQQDKSGLPNDRFSAERPEGSISTLTIQRTEQRDSAMYRCASSFAGSSSYEQYFGPGTRLTVT.

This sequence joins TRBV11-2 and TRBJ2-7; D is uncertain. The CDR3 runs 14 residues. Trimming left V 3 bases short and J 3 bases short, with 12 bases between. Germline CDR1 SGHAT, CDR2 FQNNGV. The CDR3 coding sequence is TGTGCCAGCAGCTTGGATCTTAGCTTCTACGAGCAGTACTTC. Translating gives CASSLDLSFYEQYF.

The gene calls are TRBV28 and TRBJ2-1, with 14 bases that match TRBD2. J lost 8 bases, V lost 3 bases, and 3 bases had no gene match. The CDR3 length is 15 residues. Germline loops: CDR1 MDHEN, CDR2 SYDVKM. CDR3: CASSFGLAGGHEQFF. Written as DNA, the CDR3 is TGTGCCAGCAGTTTTGGACTAGCGGGGGGTCATGAGCAGTTCTTC.

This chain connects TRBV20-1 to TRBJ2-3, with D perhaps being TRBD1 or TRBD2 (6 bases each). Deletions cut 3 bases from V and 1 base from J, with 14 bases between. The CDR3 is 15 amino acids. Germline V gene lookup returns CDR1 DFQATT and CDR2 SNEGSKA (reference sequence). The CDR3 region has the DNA TGCAGTGCTAGTTCCCGGGGGCCTCGCACAGATACGCAGTATTTT. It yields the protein CSASSRGPRTDTQYF.

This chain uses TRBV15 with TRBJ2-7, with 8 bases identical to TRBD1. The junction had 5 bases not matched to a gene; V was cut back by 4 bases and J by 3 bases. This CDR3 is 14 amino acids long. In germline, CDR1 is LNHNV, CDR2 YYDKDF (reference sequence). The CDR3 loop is CATSTNRGSYEQYF. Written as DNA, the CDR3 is TGTGCCACCAGCACAAACAGGGGGAGCTACGAGCAGTACTTC.

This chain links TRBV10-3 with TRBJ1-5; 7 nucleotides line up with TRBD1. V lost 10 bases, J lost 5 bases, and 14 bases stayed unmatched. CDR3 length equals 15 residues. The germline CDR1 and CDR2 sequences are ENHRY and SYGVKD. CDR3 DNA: TGTGCCACACACCATATCGGGACAGAGGATCAGCCCCAGCATTTT. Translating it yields CATHHIGTEDQPQHF.

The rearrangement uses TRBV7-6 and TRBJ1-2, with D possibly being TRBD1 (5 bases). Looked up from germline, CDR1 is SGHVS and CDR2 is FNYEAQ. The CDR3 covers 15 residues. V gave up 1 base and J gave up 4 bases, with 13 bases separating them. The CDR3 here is CASSLDVGQAYGYTF. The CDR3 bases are TGTGCCAGCAGCTTAGATGTAGGACAAGCCTATGGCTACACCTTC.

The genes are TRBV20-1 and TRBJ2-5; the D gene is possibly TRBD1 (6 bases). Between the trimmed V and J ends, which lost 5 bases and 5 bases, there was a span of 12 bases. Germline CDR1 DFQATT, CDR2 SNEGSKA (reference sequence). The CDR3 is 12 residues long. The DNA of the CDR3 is TGCAGTGCTTATTACAGGGAGGAGACCCAGTACTTC. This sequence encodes CSAYYREETQYF.

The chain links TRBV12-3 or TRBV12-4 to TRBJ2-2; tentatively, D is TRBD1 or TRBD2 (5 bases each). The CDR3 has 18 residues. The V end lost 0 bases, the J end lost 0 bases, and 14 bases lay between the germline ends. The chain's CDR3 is CASSLARTGTSNTGELFF. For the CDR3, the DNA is TGTGCCAGCAGTTTAGCGCGAACCGGGACCTCGAACACCGGGGAGCTGTTTTTT.

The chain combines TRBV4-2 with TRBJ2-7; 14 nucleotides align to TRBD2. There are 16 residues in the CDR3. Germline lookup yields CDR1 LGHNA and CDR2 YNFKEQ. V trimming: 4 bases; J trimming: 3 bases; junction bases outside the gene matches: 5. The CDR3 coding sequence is TGTGCCAGCAGCCCCGGACTAGCGGGGGGATACTACGAGCAGTACTTC. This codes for CASSPGLAGGYYEQYF.

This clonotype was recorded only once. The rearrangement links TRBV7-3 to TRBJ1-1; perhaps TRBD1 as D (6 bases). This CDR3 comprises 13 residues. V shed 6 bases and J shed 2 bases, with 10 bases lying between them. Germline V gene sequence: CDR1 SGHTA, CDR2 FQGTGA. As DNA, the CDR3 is TGTGCCAGCAGACGACAGGACAACACTGAAGCTTTCTTT. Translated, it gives CASRRQDNTEAFF.

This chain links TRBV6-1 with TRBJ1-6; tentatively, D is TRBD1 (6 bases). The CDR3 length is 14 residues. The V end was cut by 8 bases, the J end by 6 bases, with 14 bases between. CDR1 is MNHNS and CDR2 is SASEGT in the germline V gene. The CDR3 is CASGRQVLNSPLHF. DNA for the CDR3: TGTGCCAGCGGAAGACAGGTCCTTAATTCACCCCTCCACTTT.

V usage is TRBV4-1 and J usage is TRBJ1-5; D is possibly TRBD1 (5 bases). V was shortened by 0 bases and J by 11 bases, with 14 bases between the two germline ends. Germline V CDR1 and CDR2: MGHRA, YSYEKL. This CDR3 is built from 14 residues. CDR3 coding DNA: TGCGCCAGCAGCCAAGAGACGGGACTTTGGTCCCAGCATTTT. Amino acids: CASSQETGLWSQHF.

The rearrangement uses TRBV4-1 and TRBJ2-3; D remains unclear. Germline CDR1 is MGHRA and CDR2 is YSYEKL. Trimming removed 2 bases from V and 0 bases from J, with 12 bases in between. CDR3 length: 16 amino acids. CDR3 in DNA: TGCGCCAGCAGCCAACCTTTCAAGACTAGCACAGATACGCAGTATTTT. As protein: CASSQPFKTSTDTQYF.

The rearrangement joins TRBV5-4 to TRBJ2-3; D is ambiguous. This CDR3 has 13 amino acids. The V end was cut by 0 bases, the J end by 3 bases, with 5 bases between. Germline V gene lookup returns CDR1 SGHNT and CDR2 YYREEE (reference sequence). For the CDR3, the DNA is TGTGCCAGCAGCTTGGTTGGTACAGATACGCAGTATTTT. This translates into CASSLVGTDTQYF.

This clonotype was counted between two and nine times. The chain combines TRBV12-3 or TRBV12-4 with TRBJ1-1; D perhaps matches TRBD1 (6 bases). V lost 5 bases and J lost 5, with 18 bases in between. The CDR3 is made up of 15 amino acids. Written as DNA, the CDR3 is TGTGCCAGCAGTCGACAGGCGAGCCTATGGACTGAAGCTTTCTTT. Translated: CASSRQASLWTEAFF.

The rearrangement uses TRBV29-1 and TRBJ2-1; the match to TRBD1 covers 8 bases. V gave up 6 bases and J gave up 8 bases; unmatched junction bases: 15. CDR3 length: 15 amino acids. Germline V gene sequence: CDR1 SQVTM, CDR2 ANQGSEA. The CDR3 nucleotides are TGCAGCGTGGCACTCCAGGACAGGGCGCGAGATGAGCAGTTCTTC. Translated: CSVALQDRARDEQFF.

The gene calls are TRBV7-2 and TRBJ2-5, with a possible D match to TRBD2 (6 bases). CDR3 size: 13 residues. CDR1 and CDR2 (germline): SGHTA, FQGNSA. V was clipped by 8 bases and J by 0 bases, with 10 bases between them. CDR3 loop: CASGGEYQETQYF. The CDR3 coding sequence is TGTGCCAGCGGAGGGGAATACCAAGAGACCCAGTACTTC.

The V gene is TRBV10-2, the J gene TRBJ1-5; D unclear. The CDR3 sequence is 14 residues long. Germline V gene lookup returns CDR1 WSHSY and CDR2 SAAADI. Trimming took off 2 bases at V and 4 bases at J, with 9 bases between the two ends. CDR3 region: CASSEGEENQPQHF. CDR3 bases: TGCGCCAGCAGTGAGGGGGAGGAGAATCAGCCCCAGCATTTT.